These 21 T cell receptor beta chains were all obtained from the same sample, sequenced in a study of CD8 T cell repertoires and HIV-1 epitope variants. Profiling relied on immunoSEQ multiplex PCR, and the TCRdb table lists in-frame clones only, not all of them. Among about 5,600 clones, under 70% were seen once, and the ten largest hold roughly 42%. No antigen has been identified for these receptors. The sample consisted of cultured CD8+ T cells derived from PBMCs. These TCRs come from a male donor with HIV.

The rearrangement links TRBV27 to TRBJ2-5, with TRBD2 matching 8 bases. The length of the CDR3 is 14 residues. Germline lookup yields CDR1 MNHEY and CDR2 SMNVEV (reference sequence). Trimming cost V 6 bases and J 2 bases; bases outside gene matches: 5. The CDR3 here is CASSRGGLQETQYF. The CDR3 bases are TGTGCCAGCAGCCGGGGGGGACTGCAAGAGACCCAGTACTTC.

This clone was seen just once. The chain links TRBV19 to TRBJ1-5, with TRBD1 matching over 9 bases. V lost 8 bases, J lost 0 bases, and 17 bases stayed unmatched. CDR3 length: 19 residues. The V gene's germline CDR1 is LNHDA and CDR2 SQIVND (reference sequence). The CDR3 spells CASHWTGAINLYSNQPQHF. The DNA of the CDR3 is TGTGCCAGTCACTGGACAGGGGCGATCAACCTATATAGCAATCAGCCCCAGCATTTT.

This chain uses TRBV4-3 with TRBJ1-4; D is ambiguous. With 2 bases removed from V and 5 bases from J, the gap between germline ends came to 15 bases. This CDR3 is built from 16 residues. Germline CDR1 LGHNA, CDR2 YSLEER. The CDR3 spells CASSQTESQRNEKLFF. The DNA of the CDR3 is TGCGCCAGCAGCCAAACGGAAAGTCAGAGAAATGAAAAACTGTTTTTT.

The rearrangement links TRBV25-1 to TRBJ1-2; the match to TRBD1 covers 9 bases. V was pared by 3 bases and J by 3 bases, with 5 bases of the junction left unmatched. Germline CDR1 MGHDK, CDR2 SYGVNS. CDR3 size: 15 residues. The CDR3 reads CASSDPGDRDYGYTF. The DNA for the CDR3 is TGTGCCAGCAGTGATCCCGGGGACAGGGACTATGGCTACACCTTC.

This clone has a handful of counts. V and J are TRBV7-9 and TRBJ1-4; no reliable D call. V lost 3 bases, J lost 8 bases, and 13 bases lay in between. CDR1 is SEHNR and CDR2 is FQNEAQ in the germline V gene (reference sequence). This CDR3 spans 14 amino acids. CDR3 in amino acids: CASSLAGRGEKLFF. The CDR3 DNA follows: TGTGCCAGCAGCTTGGCGGGGAGAGGGGAAAAACTGTTTTTT.

The chain carries TRBV7-6 and TRBJ2-7; TRBD1 agrees at 10 bases. The CDR3 runs 14 residues. The ends lost 3 bases at V and 5 bases at J; junction bases unmatched: 4. The V gene's germline CDR1 is SGHVS and CDR2 FNYEAQ. CDR3 DNA: TGTGCCAGCAGCTTCGGGACAGGGGCCAACGAGCAGTACTTC. It yields the protein CASSFGTGANEQYF. Filled out from reference TRBV7-6 and TRBJ2-7, the complete variable domain reads GAGVSQSPRYKVTKRGQDVALRCDPISGHVSLYWYRQALGQGPEFLTYFNYEAQQDKSGLPNDRFSAERPEGSISTLTIQRTEQRDSAMYRCASSFGTGANEQYFGPGTRLTVT.

In this sample, this clone turned up once. The rearrangement joins TRBV7-9 to TRBJ2-1, with 11 bases identical to TRBD1. This CDR3 contains 14 residues. Germline CDR1 SEHNR, CDR2 FQNEAQ (reference sequence). The trim removed 6 bases at V and 7 bases at J, leaving 5 bases unmatched. CDR3 in DNA: TGTGCCAGCAGGGAGGGACAGGGGGGAAATGAGCAGTTCTTC. It specifies CASREGQGGNEQFF.

This clone occurred a few times. V and J are TRBV7-6 and TRBJ2-7; 8 bases agree with TRBD2. The CDR3 is 18 amino acids. Germline V CDR1 and CDR2: SGHVS, FNYEAQ. The trim removed 3 bases at V and 2 bases at J, leaving 15 bases unmatched. The CDR3 DNA follows: TGTGCCAGCAGCTTGGAGCCAGTCACTAGCGGCCCTACCTACGAGCAGTACTTC. It is translated as CASSLEPVTSGPTYEQYF.

This clone was detected a few times. The rearrangement joins TRBV28 to TRBJ1-1, with D tentatively TRBD1 (5 bases). The germline V gene has CDR1 MDHEN and CDR2 SYDVKM. CDR3 size: 16 residues. Trimming shortened V by 3 bases and J by 0 bases, and 14 bases separated the two germline ends. Here the CDR3 reads CASSLIREDLNTEAFF. CDR3 nucleotide sequence: TGTGCCAGCAGTTTGATCAGGGAAGATTTGAACACTGAAGCTTTCTTT.

The chain recombines TRBV9 with TRBJ2-3, with D hard to call. Germline CDR1 SGDLS, CDR2 YYNGEE. V was shortened by 4 bases and J by 2 bases, with 17 bases between the two germline ends. The CDR3 sequence is 16 residues long. The DNA of the CDR3 is TGTGCCAGCAGCAACTCCCTCGCGGCCTACACAGATACGCAGTATTTT. Translation gives CASSNSLAAYTDTQYF. Full variable domain (rest looked up from reference TRBV9 and TRBJ2-3): DSGVTQTPKHLITATGQRVTLRCSPRSGDLSVYWYQQSLDQGLQFLIQYYNGEERAKGNILERFSAQQFPDLHSELNLSSLELGDSALYFCASSNSLAAYTDTQYFGPGTRLTVL.

This clone showed up just a few times. The chain carries TRBV5-1 and TRBJ2-7; TRBD1 matches at 11 bases. Germline values: CDR1 SGHRS, CDR2 YFSETQ. There are 15 residues in the CDR3. V was clipped by 3 bases and J by 3 bases; unmatched bases: 5. The CDR3 DNA reads TGCGCCAGCAGCTCCCCCGGGACAGGGGGCTACGAGCAGTACTTC. Encoded protein: CASSSPGTGGYEQYF.

This sequence joins TRBV2 and TRBJ2-1; D gene unclear. CDR3 size: 12 residues. Deletions cut 4 bases from V and 10 bases from J, with 11 bases between. Germline lookup yields CDR1 SNHLY and CDR2 FYNNEI. This CDR3 reads CASSGLVSEQFF. In nucleotides, the CDR3 is TGTGCCAGCAGTGGGTTGGTTTCAGAGCAGTTCTTC.

The chain carries TRBV4-3 and TRBJ2-7; 7 nucleotides align to TRBD1. V was pared by 1 base and J by 0 bases, with 3 bases of the junction left unmatched. This CDR3 spans 15 amino acids. Germline CDR1 is LGHNA and CDR2 is YSLEER. CDR3 nucleotide sequence: TGCGCCAGCAGCCAAGGACAGGGTGGCTCCTACGAGCAGTACTTC. Translated, it gives CASSQGQGGSYEQYF.

The V and J genes are TRBV19 and TRBJ2-1; no definite D call. The CDR3 sequence is 14 residues long. CDR1 is LNHDA, CDR2 SQIVND, per germline (reference sequence). V was cut by 5 bases and J by 0 bases, with 8 bases left in between. The CDR3 is CASSWPSSYNEQFF. The CDR3, as DNA: TGTGCCAGTAGTTGGCCCAGCTCCTACAATGAGCAGTTCTTC. The variable domain in full, completed from reference TRBV19 and TRBJ2-1, reads DGGITQSPKYLFRKEGQNVTLSCEQNLNHDAMYWYRQDPGQGLRLIYYSQIVNDFQKGDIAEGYSVSREKKESFPLTVTSAQKNPTAFYLCASSWPSSYNEQFFGPGTRLTVL.

The chain has TRBV7-2 and TRBJ2-1; the D gene is possibly TRBD1 (6 bases). The CDR3 extends over 16 amino acids. Trimming shortened V by 2 bases and J by 5 bases, and 16 bases separated the two germline ends. Germline CDR1 and CDR2: SGHTA and FQGNSA. The CDR3: CASSLTDSLINNEQFF. The CDR3, as DNA: TGTGCCAGCAGCTTAACGGACAGTTTGATAAACAATGAGCAGTTCTTC.

The chain recombines TRBV6-6 with TRBJ2-7; a weak D match, TRBD1 (6 bases). CDR3 length equals 14 residues. V lost 8 bases, J lost 6 bases, and 20 bases lay in between. Germline V gene lookup returns CDR1 MNHNY and CDR2 SVGAGI (reference sequence). CDR3 amino acids: CASVTGILQGEQYF. DNA of the CDR3: TGTGCCAGCGTCACAGGGATCTTACAGGGCGAGCAGTACTTC.

The chain joins TRBV14 to TRBJ1-2; no clear D. V lost 0 bases to trimming and J lost 1 base, with 9 bases between them. The CDR3 has 15 residues. Looked up from germline, CDR1 is SGHDN and CDR2 is FVKESK. This chain's CDR3 is CASSQDLLSNYGYTF. Written as DNA, the CDR3 is TGTGCCAGCAGCCAAGATTTACTGAGTAACTATGGCTACACCTTC.

This clone has only one observation. The rearrangement joins TRBV28 to TRBJ1-1; D unresolved. Germline V gene data show CDR1 as MDHEN and CDR2 as SYDVKM. The length of the CDR3 is 13 residues. V was trimmed by 3 bases and J by 5 bases, leaving 10 bases between them. For the CDR3, the DNA is TGTGCCAGCAGTTTTTTGGCGGGGACTGAAGCTTTCTTT. It translates to CASSFLAGTEAFF.

The rearrangement links TRBV28 to TRBJ1-1; D remains ambiguous. V was cut by 6 bases and J by 5 bases, with 7 bases left in between. In germline, CDR1 is MDHEN, CDR2 SYDVKM. The CDR3 consists of 11 residues. This CDR3 reads CASRAYTEAFF. The CDR3 coding sequence is TGTGCCAGCAGAGCGTATACTGAAGCTTTCTTT.

The rearrangement joins TRBV7-9 to TRBJ2-1; D uncertain. V was clipped by 0 bases and J by 0 bases, with 6 bases between them. The CDR3 extends over 15 amino acids. The germline gives CDR1 SEHNR, CDR2 FQNEAQ (reference sequence). The CDR3 region is CASSLAGSSYNEQFF. CDR3 sequence (DNA): TGTGCCAGCAGCTTAGCGGGAAGCTCCTACAATGAGCAGTTCTTC.

The rearrangement links TRBV5-1 to TRBJ2-5; D uncertain. V gave up 0 bases and J gave up 6 bases, with 12 bases separating them. The CDR3 covers 14 residues. Germline CDR1 and CDR2: SGHRS and YFSETQ. In DNA form, the CDR3 reads TGCGCCAGCAGCTTGGAGGCAGGCCTACAGACCCAGTACTTC. Translating it yields CASSLEAGLQTQYF.